These 27 T cell receptor beta chains were all obtained from the same sample, sequenced in a study of blood T cell repertoires in COVID-19. This table comes from immunoSEQ multiplex PCR, and its TCRdb copy is limited to in-frame clones, with some not included. This table holds 150,000 to 200,000 clones, around 92% found once. The source material was peripheral blood. The receptors derive from a young man with COVID-19, enrolled during active disease.

The rearrangement uses TRBV9 and TRBJ1-1, with TRBD1 identical over 8 bases. CDR1 and CDR2 from the germline V gene are SGDLS and YYNGEE. Trimming took 0 bases from V and 3 from J; bases not matched to a gene: 4. The CDR3 extends over 15 amino acids. The CDR3 loop is CASSVGGTGDTEAFF. CDR3 bases: TGTGCCAGCAGCGTAGGGGGGACAGGAGACACTGAAGCTTTCTTT.

The genes are TRBV20-1 and TRBJ2-1; 7 bases map to TRBD2. Germline CDR1 reads DFQATT; CDR2 reads SNEGSKA (reference sequence). The CDR3 spans 14 residues. V was clipped by 3 bases and J by 9 bases; unmatched bases: 11. The CDR3 loop is CSASFAGVMSEQFF. The DNA of the CDR3 is TGCAGTGCTAGTTTCGCGGGAGTAATGAGTGAGCAGTTCTTC.

The chain carries TRBV28 and TRBJ2-1; D uncertain. The CDR3 length is 12 residues. Germline V CDR1 and CDR2: MDHEN, SYDVKM. V was clipped by 2 bases and J by 12 bases, with 11 bases between them. The DNA for the CDR3 is TGTGCCAGCAGTTTAGTCGCCGGTGTGCAGTTCTTC. Translation: CASSLVAGVQFF.

With respect to this clone: Other DNA sequences in the same sample also yield this CDR3. The rearrangement uses TRBV4-2 and TRBJ2-7; TRBD1 might be the D (5 bases). Trimming took off 1 base at V and 2 bases at J, with 9 bases between the two ends. The CDR3 runs to 14 residues. Germline V gene lookup returns CDR1 LGHNA and CDR2 YNFKEQ. CDR3 nucleotides: TGTGCCAGCAGCCAAGGGCAGGGCACCTACGAGCAGTACTTC. Its protein is CASSQGQGTYEQYF.

CDR3 coding DNA: TGTGCCAGCAGCTTAGACGATGATCAGGGTGGGGACTATGGCTACACCTTC. Protein sequence: CASSLDDDQGGDYGYTF. The rearrangement joins TRBV11-3 to TRBJ1-2, with D perhaps matching TRBD1 (5 bases). The CDR3 consists of 17 residues. Trimming pared 0 bases from V and 3 bases from J, leaving 17 bases between. Germline lookup yields CDR1 SGHNT and CDR2 YENEEA. Using reference TRBV11-3 and TRBJ1-2 for the parts outside the CDR3, the full variable domain is EAGVVQSPRYKIIEKKQPVAFWCNPISGHNTLYWYLQNLGQGPELLIRYENEEAVDDSQLPKDRFSAERLKGVDSTLKIQPAELGDSAVYLCASSLDDDQGGDYGYTFGSGTRLTVV.

This sequence joins TRBV6-5 and TRBJ1-2; D uncertain. Per the germline V gene, CDR1 is MNHEY and CDR2 is SVGAGI. The CDR3 totals 15 residues. V lost 5 bases, J lost 1 base, and 14 bases lay in between. CDR3 sequence (DNA): TGTGCCAGCAGTAGGACGGCGGGTTATAACTATGGCTACACCTTC. This encodes CASSRTAGYNYGYTF.

The chain recombines TRBV27 with TRBJ2-5; 11 bases map to TRBD2. Looked up from germline, CDR1 is MNHEY and CDR2 is SMNVEV (reference sequence). Trimming took 6 bases from V and 1 from J; bases not matched to a gene: 4. The CDR3 runs to 15 residues. The CDR3 reads CASSETSGVQETQYF. As DNA, the CDR3 is TGTGCCAGCAGCGAGACTAGCGGGGTCCAAGAGACCCAGTACTTC.

This clone has a single count. The CDR3 DNA reads as TGCAGCGTTGAAGAGAGCCCCGCGGGGACCCAGTACTTC. The encoded protein is CSVEESPAGTQYF. This chain connects TRBV29-1 to TRBJ2-5, with D perhaps TRBD2 (5 bases). Trimming removed 0 bases at V and 7 bases at J, with 12 bases between. There are 13 residues in the CDR3. The germline V gene has CDR1 SQVTM and CDR2 ANQGSEA.

The chain combines TRBV9 with TRBJ2-1, with D tentatively TRBD2 (5 bases). The CDR3 spans 13 residues. Germline V gene data show CDR1 as SGDLS and CDR2 as YYNGEE. Trimming removed 7 bases at V and 8 bases at J, with 16 bases between. CDR3 nucleotides: TGTGCCAGCTCGGTCTATAGCGTAGATGAGCAGTTCTTC. Its protein product is CASSVYSVDEQFF. The variable domain in full, completed from reference TRBV9 and TRBJ2-1, reads DSGVTQTPKHLITATGQRVTLRCSPRSGDLSVYWYQQSLDQGLQFLIQYYNGEERAKGNILERFSAQQFPDLHSELNLSSLELGDSALYFCASSVYSVDEQFFGPGTRLTVL.

The V gene is TRBV28, the J gene TRBJ1-3; 8 nucleotides line up with TRBD1. Trimming removed 6 bases from V and 2 bases from J; junction bases left unmatched: 6. The CDR3 extends over 15 amino acids. In germline, CDR1 is MDHEN, CDR2 SYDVKM. CDR3 coding DNA: TGTGCCAGCAGCACTAGGACAGGGCCTGGAAACACCATATATTTT. Residues: CASSTRTGPGNTIYF. Complete variable domain (other parts from reference TRBV28 and TRBJ1-3): DVKVTQSSRYLVKRTGEKVFLECVQDMDHENMFWYRQDPGLGLRLIYFSYDVKMKEKGDIPEGYSVSREKKERFSLILESASTNQTSMYLCASSTRTGPGNTIYFGEGSWLTVV.

The chain recombines TRBV28 with TRBJ2-7; 10 nucleotides match TRBD1. From germline, CDR1 is MDHEN and CDR2 SYDVKM. After removal of 0 bases from V and 3 bases from J, the junction contained 5 bases not matched to a gene. The CDR3 has 16 amino acids. The CDR3 DNA sequence: TGTGCCAGCAGTTTATGGGGGACAGGGGAAGGCTACGAGCAGTACTTC. Translated: CASSLWGTGEGYEQYF.

The chain couples TRBV7-3 to TRBJ2-3; 11 bases line up with TRBD2. Looked up from germline, CDR1 is SGHTA and CDR2 is FQGTGA. This CDR3 is built from 17 residues. With V trimmed by 0 bases and J by 2 bases, 4 bases remained unmatched. The DNA for the CDR3 is TGTGCCAGCAGCTTAACTAGCGGGGGGGCGGACACAGATACGCAGTATTTT. Protein sequence: CASSLTSGGADTDTQYF.

This sequence joins TRBV2 and TRBJ1-2; possibly TRBD1 for D (6 bases). Germline assignment: CDR1 SNHLY and CDR2 FYNNEI. The CDR3 sequence is 15 residues long. Trimming took off 6 bases at V and 2 bases at J, with 16 bases between the two ends. DNA for the CDR3: TGTGCCAGCAGAGGCCGGGACAAGGGCAACTATGGCTACACCTTC. Protein product: CASRGRDKGNYGYTF.

For this clone: Other nucleotide sequences from this sample produce the same CDR3. The V call is TRBV7-3, the J call TRBJ2-7; 9 bases align to TRBD1. The CDR3 is 15 residues long. The V gene end was trimmed by 5 bases and the J gene end by 2 bases; junction bases not matched to a gene: 7. CDR1 is SGHTA, CDR2 FQGTGA, per germline. CDR3 nucleotide sequence: TGTGCCAGCAGCCTGACCGGGACAGGGACCTACGAGCAGTACTTC. It translates to CASSLTGTGTYEQYF. Variable domain in full (rest from reference TRBV7-3 and TRBJ2-7): GAGVSQTPSNKVTEKGKYVELRCDPISGHTALYWYRQSLGQGPEFLIYFQGTGAADDSGLPNDRFFAVRPEGSVSTLKIQRTERGDSAVYLCASSLTGTGTYEQYFGPGTRLTVT.

J is TRBJ2-1 and V is TRBV6-5; 9 positions match TRBD1. The V gene end was trimmed by 5 bases and the J gene end by 7 bases; junction bases not matched to a gene: 6. Per the germline V gene, CDR1 is MNHEY and CDR2 is SVGAGI. The CDR3 covers 14 residues. The CDR3: CASSTRTGENEQFF. The CDR3 coding sequence is TGTGCCAGCAGTACCCGGACAGGGGAGAATGAGCAGTTCTTC.

The chain links TRBV7-8 to TRBJ1-1, with 8 bases lining up with TRBD1. Losses at the gene ends were 5 bases for V and 5 bases for J; bases not matched to a gene: 10. Germline CDR1 reads SGHVS; CDR2 reads FQNEAQ. The CDR3 length is 15 residues. The CDR3: CASSPSGQGVTEAFF. Written as DNA, the CDR3 is TGTGCCAGCAGCCCCTCTGGACAGGGCGTGACTGAAGCTTTCTTT.

V and J are TRBV2 and TRBJ2-2, with 10 bases that match TRBD2. This CDR3 has 14 residues. Germline V gene data show CDR1 as SNHLY and CDR2 as FYNNEI. After removal of 4 bases from V and 4 bases from J, the junction contained 0 bases not matched to a gene. The DNA for the CDR3 is TGTGCCAGCAGTGTAGCGGGGGGCACCGGGGAGCTGTTTTTT. This translates into CASSVAGGTGELFF. Full variable domain (rest looked up from reference TRBV2 and TRBJ2-2): EPEVTQTPSHQVTQMGQEVILRCVPISNHLYFYWYRQILGQKVEFLVSFYNNEISEKSEIFDDQFSVERPDGSNFTLKIRSTKLEDSAMYFCASSVAGGTGELFFGEGSRLTVL.

J is TRBJ1-5 and V is TRBV3-1 (or the pseudogene TRBV3-2); no definite D call. The CDR3 spans 15 residues. The ends were cut back, 1 base at V and 6 bases at J, with 13 bases in the middle. Germline V gives CDR1 LGHDT, CDR2 YNNKEL (reference sequence). CDR3 nucleotides: TGTGCCAGCAGCCAAGGAGGGAGGGAGGGTCAGCCCCAGCATTTT. Amino acids: CASSQGGREGQPQHF.

The V call is TRBV20-1, the J call TRBJ2-5; tentative D call: TRBD2 (5 bases). Trimming removed 4 bases from V and 3 bases from J, with 6 bases in between. This CDR3 comprises 11 residues. CDR1 is DFQATT, CDR2 SNEGSKA, per germline (reference sequence). The CDR3 protein is CSAMREETQYF. CDR3 DNA: TGCAGTGCTATGCGGGAAGAGACCCAGTACTTC.

The V and J genes are TRBV5-8 and TRBJ2-1; no reliable D call. The CDR3 contains 13 residues. Germline CDR1 reads SGHTS; CDR2 reads YDEGEE. The V gene lost 2 bases and the J gene lost 6 bases, with 9 bases spanning the gap. This CDR3 is CASSFGHPNEQFF. CDR3 nucleotides: TGTGCCAGCAGCTTCGGTCATCCCAATGAGCAGTTCTTC.

V and J are TRBV29-1 and TRBJ1-2; a weak D match, TRBD1 (6 bases). The germline gives CDR1 SQVTM, CDR2 ANQGSEA. Trimming took 3 bases from V and 4 from J, leaving 9 bases between them. This CDR3 region has 12 residues. CDR3 region: CSVDPDSYGYTF. The CDR3 DNA reads as TGCAGCGTTGATCCGGACAGCTATGGCTACACCTTC. Looking up the rest from reference TRBV29-1 and TRBJ1-2 gives the full variable domain: SAVISQKPSRDICQRGTSLTIQCQVDSQVTMMFWYRQQPGQSLTLIATANQGSEATYESGFVIDKFPISRPNLTFSTLTVSNMSPEDSSIYLCSVDPDSYGYTFGSGTRLTVV.

V is TRBV7-2 and J is TRBJ2-7; 7 nucleotides align to TRBD1. Germline CDR1 SGHTA, CDR2 FQGNSA. The CDR3 is made up of 14 amino acids. V was clipped by 3 bases and J by 2 bases; unmatched bases: 4. For the CDR3, the DNA is TGTGCCAGCAGCTTGCAGGGGGTAGCCTACGAGCAGTACTTC. Amino acids: CASSLQGVAYEQYF. Full variable domain (missing parts from reference TRBV7-2 and TRBJ2-7): GAGVSQSPSNKVTEKGKDVELRCDPISGHTALYWYRQSLGQGLEFLIYFQGNSAPDKSGLPSDRFSAERTGGSVSTLTIQRTQQEDSAVYLCASSLQGVAYEQYFGPGTRLTVT.

This chain connects TRBV5-6 to TRBJ1-1; D unresolved. The V gene lost 1 base and the J gene lost 0 bases, with 4 bases spanning the gap. The CDR3 sequence is 13 residues long. The germline CDR1 and CDR2 sequences are SGHDT and YYEEEE. DNA of the CDR3: TGTGCCAGCAGCTTGCCTATGAACACTGAAGCTTTCTTT. Residues: CASSLPMNTEAFF. The entire variable domain, with the rest obtained from reference TRBV5-6 and TRBJ1-1, is as follows: DAGVTQSPTHLIKTRGQQVTLRCSPKSGHDTVSWYQQALGQGPQFIFQYYEEEERQRGNFPDRFSGHQFPNYSSELNVNALLLGDSALYLCASSLPMNTEAFFGQGTRLTVV.

The rearrangement uses TRBV12-5 and TRBJ2-1; TRBD1 aligns across 7 bases. Germline V gene sequence: CDR1 LGHNT, CDR2 FRNRAP. The CDR3 runs 17 residues. Trimming removed 2 bases from V and 8 bases from J; junction bases left unmatched: 15. CDR3 DNA: TGTGCTAGTGGTTTGACCGAGACAGGGAAATTTATCTATGAGCAGTTCTTC. Translating it yields CASGLTETGKFIYEQFF.

The V gene is TRBV3-1 (or the pseudogene TRBV3-2), the J gene TRBJ2-1, with D uncertain. CDR3 length equals 14 residues. Trimming took 0 bases from V and 3 from J, leaving 6 bases between them. CDR1 is LGHDT and CDR2 is YNNKEL in the germline V gene (reference sequence). The CDR3 protein is CASSQDFSYNEQFF. CDR3 DNA sequence: TGTGCCAGCAGCCAAGATTTCAGCTACAATGAGCAGTTCTTC.

This clone was detected only a few times. The chain links TRBV28 to TRBJ1-2, with a possible D match to TRBD1 (6 bases). The CDR3 loop spans 15 amino acids. The V end was cut by 5 bases, the J end by 0 bases, with 13 bases between. In germline, CDR1 is MDHEN, CDR2 SYDVKM. The CDR3 sequence: CASSLPGHPNYGYTF. The CDR3 DNA is TGTGCCAGCAGTCTGCCGGGACACCCTAACTATGGCTACACCTTC.

This clone was found once. This chain links TRBV10-3 with TRBJ2-7, with TRBD1 identical over 10 bases. CDR1 and CDR2 (germline): ENHRY, SYGVKD. CDR3 size: 14 residues. V lost 8 bases, J lost 1 base, and 5 bases stayed unmatched. The CDR3 bases are TGTGCCATCCTACCGGGACAGGGGTCCTACGAGCAGTACTTC. Its protein is CAILPGQGSYEQYF.